This TCR beta chain was observed in a study of early T cells in non-severe SARS-CoV-2 infection. Whole-study context: Sequenced material consisted of bulk RNA (from unsorted whole blood), and chains were unpaired. Study outcomes and limitations: Database matching using VDJdb favored anti-spike CD8 responses, with private and CD4 specificities left missing.

Tagging with unique molecular identifiers was applied to individual cDNA molecules. TCRdb redid the calling of the 5' RACE reads with MiXCR, one entry per CDR3 protein. The sample records about 60,000 distinct CDR3 sequences, 10% to 15% being singletons. As regards this clonotype: No antigen is known for it.

Trimming removed 8 bases from V and 2 bases from J, with 6 bases in between. This CDR3 is built from 11 residues. The chain employs TRBV12-3 or TRBV12-4 and TRBJ1-1, with D unresolved. The sequence was collected from an adult who was a healthcare worker with PCR-confirmed SARS-CoV-2 infection or an uninfected control (not recorded which). The sample comprised whole blood. The CDR3 sequence: CASEGNTEAFF. As DNA, the CDR3 is TGTGCCAGCGAGGGTAACACTGAAGCTTTCTTT.